This T cell receptor beta chain was captured by sequencing in a study of human T cells and chemical hapten exposure. This clonotype came up many times. As the library was built, unique molecular identifiers were attached to individual cDNA molecules. A single record per CDR3 protein comes from TCRdb applying MiXCR to the RACE reads. The sample consists of 60,000 to 80,000 distinct CDR3 sequences, about 6% of them appearing once. Time point indicated: healthy volunteer bleed at 6 weeks. Blood, whole and unfractionated, served as the source for total RNA extraction. Germline CDR1 MDHEN, CDR2 SYDVKM. CDR3 length: 13 amino acids. V dropped 2 bases and J dropped 7 bases, with 11 bases sitting between them.

Material: whole blood. The chain links TRBV28 to TRBJ1-2, with D perhaps matching TRBD1 (6 bases). The source of this sequence is a female donor in good health. Some clones in this sample may be carry-over from other donors' samples. The CDR3 DNA reads TGTGCCAGCAGTTTAACGGACAGCATTGGCTACACCTTC. This encodes CASSLTDSIGYTF.